These 5 T cell receptor beta chains share one sample of origin, sequenced in a study of CD8+CD57+ T cells in acquired aplastic anemia. According to the study, genomic DNA was the template for TCR beta VDJ and CDR3 profiling. One entry per CDR3 protein results from TCRdb running MiXCR on the reads. The table shows just over 200,000 distinct CDR3 sequences, with over 55% occurring only once. By flow cytometry, patients selected for sequencing had shown an expansion of CD8+CD57+ cells. Source material: sorted CD4+, CD8+, or CD8+CD57+ T cells (not recorded which) from PBMCs. The source is a human donor with aplastic anemia.

This clonotype has only a few counts. This rearrangement joins TRBV5-4 to TRBJ2-7; 9 positions match TRBD2. This CDR3 is 16 amino acids long. Germline-derived CDR1 and CDR2 are SGHNT and YYREEE (reference sequence). V lost 5 bases to trimming and J lost 0 bases; unmatched junction nucleotides: 9. The CDR3 here is CASSPDLAGFSYEQYF. Here the CDR3 DNA reads TGTGCCAGCAGTCCAGACCTAGCGGGGTTCTCCTACGAGCAGTACTTC. Full variable domain (missing parts from reference TRBV5-4 and TRBJ2-7): ETGVTQSPTHLIKTRGQQVTLRCSSQSGHNTVSWYQQALGQGPQFIFQYYREEENGRGNFPPRFSGLQFPNYSSELNVNALELDDSALYLCASSPDLAGFSYEQYFGPGTRLTVT.

The chain is built from TRBV15 and TRBJ2-7; 9 nucleotides match TRBD2. The V and J ends lost 1 base and 6 bases, in that order; junction bases with no gene match: 7. Germline V CDR1 and CDR2: LNHNV, YYDKDF (reference sequence). The CDR3 runs to 15 residues. CDR3 sequence reads: CATSRVSGRAIEQYF. DNA of the CDR3: TGTGCCACCAGCAGAGTTAGCGGGAGAGCTATCGAGCAGTACTTC.

The chain carries TRBV5-4 and TRBJ2-6; a possible D gene is TRBD2 (6 bases). The CDR3 consists of 15 residues. With 4 bases removed from V and 0 bases from J, the gap between germline ends came to 8 bases. Germline-derived CDR1 and CDR2 are SGHNT and YYREEE (reference sequence). The CDR3 here is CASSETSSGANVLTF. CDR3 coding DNA: TGTGCCAGCAGCGAGACTAGCTCTGGGGCCAACGTCCTGACTTTC.

This clonotype was seen a handful of times. The chain joins TRBV15 to TRBJ2-3, with 11 positions matching TRBD1. This CDR3 region has 16 residues. Per germline, CDR1 LNHNV and CDR2 YYDKDF (reference sequence). V lost 3 bases and J lost 2; bases outside the gene matches: 4. The CDR3 sequence is CATSSRTGGFTDTQYF. The DNA of the CDR3 is TGTGCCACCAGCAGTAGGACAGGGGGCTTCACAGATACGCAGTATTTT.

As concerns this clonotype: A read error may produce the germline difference seen at one junction end. V and J are TRBV7-7 and TRBJ2-7; TRBD2 might be the D (7 bases). CDR3 length equals 13 residues. Germline-derived CDR1 and CDR2 are SSHAT and FNYEAQ (reference sequence). CDR3 in DNA: TGTGCTAGCAGCTTAGGGGAGGGGGGCGAGCAGTACTTC. Translating it yields CASSLGEGGEQYF.